These T cell receptor beta chains were read from a single sample in a study of OX40 agonist ivuxolimab in advanced cancers. Using immunoSEQ multiplex PCR, the repertoire was profiled, and TCRdb retains in-frame clones only, with some absent. This table holds roughly 89,000 clones, around 90% found once. The input for sequencing was CD4+ or CD8+ T cells sorted from blood, taken in a trial of the OX40 agonist ivuxolimab. The receptors shown here come from an adult with an advanced solid tumor such as melanoma, head and neck, liver or kidney cancer. The CDR3 runs from the conserved cysteine through the conserved F or W. Fields, in order: J gene, clone size, V gene, D gene, CDR3 protein, CDR3 DNA. D genes are given only for firm matches. The size field is filled for only some rows; it gives once, few, many or a size class.

j_call: TRBJ2-5
clone_size: .
v_call: TRBV20-1
d_call: .
cdr3_aa: CSAMSAETQYF
cdr3_nt: TGCAGTGCTATGTCGGCAGAGACCCAGTACTTC

j_call: TRBJ1-5
clone_size: .
v_call: TRBV2
d_call: TRBD1
cdr3_aa: CASSERGQGSQPQHF
cdr3_nt: TGTGCCAGCAGTGAAAGGGGACAGGGGAGTCAGCCCCAGCATTTT

j_call: TRBJ1-2
clone_size: .
v_call: TRBV6-5
d_call: .
cdr3_aa: CASSYSTANYGYTF
cdr3_nt: TGTGCCAGCAGTTACTCGACAGCTAACTATGGCTACACCTTC

j_call: TRBJ2-4
clone_size: .
v_call: TRBV7-6
d_call: .
cdr3_aa: CASSLGIGRLAKNIQYF
cdr3_nt: TGTGCCAGCAGCTTAGGCATTGGGCGACTAGCCAAAAACATTCAGTACTTC

j_call: TRBJ1-2
clone_size: .
v_call: TRBV28
d_call: .
cdr3_aa: CASLDGRTLYGYTF
cdr3_nt: TGTGCCAGCCTGGACGGAAGGACACTCTATGGCTACACCTTC

j_call: TRBJ2-3
clone_size: .
v_call: TRBV5-1
d_call: .
cdr3_aa: CASSFSSTDTQYF
cdr3_nt: TGCGCCAGCAGCTTTTCTAGCACAGATACGCAGTATTTT

j_call: TRBJ2-7
clone_size: many
v_call: TRBV10-3
d_call: TRBD2
cdr3_aa: CAISETSGSYEQYF
cdr3_nt: TGTGCCATCAGTGAAACTAGCGGTTCCTACGAGCAGTACTTC

j_call: TRBJ2-2
clone_size: .
v_call: TRBV5-1
d_call: .
cdr3_aa: CASSYPGGERNTGELFF
cdr3_nt: TGCGCCAGCAGCTACCCAGGAGGGGAGAGAAACACCGGGGAGCTGTTTTTT

j_call: TRBJ2-7
clone_size: .
v_call: TRBV5-1
d_call: .
cdr3_aa: CASSLKRLSFSAYEQYF
cdr3_nt: TGCGCCAGCAGCTTGAAGAGGTTGTCTTTTTCAGCCTACGAGCAGTACTTC

j_call: TRBJ2-6
clone_size: medium-sized
v_call: TRBV2
d_call: .
cdr3_aa: CASISAGANVLTF
cdr3_nt: TGTGCCAGCATCAGTGCCGGGGCCAACGTCCTGACTTTC

j_call: TRBJ1-1
clone_size: .
v_call: TRBV5-1
d_call: TRBD1
cdr3_aa: CASSPRQGPNTEAFF
cdr3_nt: TGCGCCAGCAGCCCGAGACAGGGCCCAAACACTGAAGCTTTCTTT

j_call: TRBJ1-1
clone_size: .
v_call: TRBV28
d_call: .
cdr3_aa: CASSLMNTEAFF
cdr3_nt: TGTGCCAGCAGTTTAATGAACACTGAAGCTTTCTTT

j_call: TRBJ2-3
clone_size: .
v_call: TRBV7-9
d_call: TRBD2
cdr3_aa: CASSPSSGRPTDTQYF
cdr3_nt: TGTGCCAGCAGCCCGTCTAGCGGGAGGCCCACAGATACGCAGTATTTT

j_call: TRBJ2-7
clone_size: .
v_call: TRBV11-2
d_call: .
cdr3_aa: CASSLWAASSYEQYF
cdr3_nt: TGTGCCAGCAGCTTATGGGCGGCCAGCTCCTACGAGCAGTACTTC

j_call: TRBJ1-1
clone_size: .
v_call: TRBV29-1
d_call: .
cdr3_aa: CSVGRPNTEAFF
cdr3_nt: TGCAGCGTTGGTCGGCCTAACACTGAAGCTTTCTTT

j_call: TRBJ2-1
clone_size: .
v_call: TRBV4-1
d_call: .
cdr3_aa: CASKLAWFDEQFF
cdr3_nt: TGCGCCAGCAAGCTAGCGTGGTTCGATGAGCAGTTCTTC

j_call: TRBJ2-1
clone_size: once
v_call: TRBV4-1
d_call: TRBD2
cdr3_aa: CASSQDSLAGTIDLQQFF
cdr3_nt: TGCGCCAGCAGCCAAGATTCGCTAGCGGGGACAATAGACCTGCAGCAGTTCTTC

j_call: TRBJ1-4
clone_size: .
v_call: TRBV19
d_call: .
cdr3_aa: CATPQAWAEKLFF
cdr3_nt: TGTGCCACCCCACAGGCATGGGCTGAAAAACTGTTTTTT

j_call: TRBJ2-7
clone_size: .
v_call: TRBV7-3
d_call: TRBD1
cdr3_aa: CASSPQGTGNVEQYF
cdr3_nt: TGTGCCAGCAGCCCGCAGGGGACAGGGAACGTCGAGCAGTACTTC

j_call: TRBJ1-4
clone_size: .
v_call: TRBV6-5
d_call: .
cdr3_aa: CASSETLVNEKLFF
cdr3_nt: TGTGCCAGCAGTGAGACTCTAGTTAATGAAAAACTGTTTTTT

j_call: TRBJ2-1
clone_size: .
v_call: TRBV7-2
d_call: .
cdr3_aa: CASSFSNEQFF
cdr3_nt: TGTGCCAGCAGCTTCAGCAATGAGCAGTTCTTC

j_call: TRBJ1-1
clone_size: .
v_call: TRBV7-3
d_call: .
cdr3_aa: CASTTPGTVNTEAFF
cdr3_nt: TGTGCCAGCACTACACCCGGGACGGTGAACACTGAAGCTTTCTTT

j_call: TRBJ2-3
clone_size: .
v_call: TRBV4-1
d_call: TRBD1
cdr3_aa: CASSQGDRVMETDTQYF
cdr3_nt: TGCGCCAGCAGCCAAGGAGACAGGGTGATGGAGACAGATACGCAGTATTTT

j_call: TRBJ2-3
clone_size: .
v_call: TRBV6-5
d_call: .
cdr3_aa: CASGRVRTDTQYF
cdr3_nt: TGTGCCAGCGGGAGAGTTCGCACAGATACGCAGTATTTT

j_call: TRBJ2-7
clone_size: once
v_call: TRBV29-1
d_call: TRBD2
cdr3_aa: CSVRGLAGFYEQYF
cdr3_nt: TGCAGCGTCCGAGGGCTAGCGGGCTTCTACGAGCAGTACTTC

j_call: TRBJ1-1
clone_size: .
v_call: TRBV9
d_call: .
cdr3_aa: CASSTLGDDTEAFF
cdr3_nt: TGTGCCAGCAGCACCTTGGGCGACGACACTGAAGCTTTCTTT

j_call: TRBJ1-2
clone_size: few
v_call: TRBV2
d_call: .
cdr3_aa: CASSESRQGLDGYTF
cdr3_nt: TGTGCCAGCAGTGAATCCCGACAAGGGCTGGATGGCTACACCTTC

j_call: TRBJ2-3
clone_size: .
v_call: TRBV5-1
d_call: TRBD2
cdr3_aa: CASSLLAASTDTQYF
cdr3_nt: TGCGCCAGCAGCTTACTAGCGGCTAGCACAGATACGCAGTATTTT

j_call: TRBJ1-1
clone_size: few
v_call: TRBV19
d_call: .
cdr3_aa: CASSIGGVAEAFF
cdr3_nt: TGTGCCAGTAGTATCGGAGGGGTCGCTGAAGCTTTCTTT

j_call: TRBJ1-3
clone_size: .
v_call: TRBV6-1
d_call: .
cdr3_aa: CASNFNVDGNTIYF
cdr3_nt: TGTGCCAGCAACTTTAACGTAGACGGAAACACCATATATTTT

j_call: TRBJ1-1
clone_size: .
v_call: TRBV10-3
d_call: .
cdr3_aa: CAIRAGTGGEAFF
cdr3_nt: TGTGCCATCAGGGCCGGGACGGGGGGCGAAGCTTTCTTT

j_call: TRBJ1-5
clone_size: .
v_call: TRBV2
d_call: .
cdr3_aa: CASSYRDPTGPQHF
cdr3_nt: TGTGCCAGCAGTTACCGGGACCCCACCGGGCCCCAGCATTTT

j_call: TRBJ2-2
clone_size: .
v_call: TRBV7-9
d_call: .
cdr3_aa: CASSPQTLNTGELFF
cdr3_nt: TGTGCCAGCAGCCCTCAGACTCTCAACACCGGGGAGCTGTTTTTT

j_call: TRBJ1-1
clone_size: .
v_call: TRBV7-9
d_call: .
cdr3_aa: CASSHGGTEAFF
cdr3_nt: TGTGCCAGCAGCCATGGGGGCACTGAAGCTTTCTTT

j_call: TRBJ2-5
clone_size: .
v_call: TRBV28
d_call: .
cdr3_aa: CASSLDEKETQYF
cdr3_nt: TGTGCCAGCAGTTTAGATGAGAAAGAGACCCAGTACTTC

j_call: TRBJ1-5
clone_size: few
v_call: TRBV19
d_call: .
cdr3_aa: CASSIWSRGGQPQHF
cdr3_nt: TGTGCCAGTAGTATCTGGTCCAGGGGAGGTCAGCCCCAGCATTTT

j_call: TRBJ2-5
clone_size: .
v_call: TRBV6-6
d_call: .
cdr3_aa: CASSYLSGQKETQYF
cdr3_nt: TGTGCCAGCAGTTACTTATCGGGCCAAAAAGAGACCCAGTACTTC

j_call: TRBJ1-5
clone_size: few
v_call: TRBV2
d_call: .
cdr3_aa: CASRELQQPQHF
cdr3_nt: TGTGCCAGCAGGGAGTTACAGCAGCCCCAGCATTTT

j_call: TRBJ1-1
clone_size: .
v_call: TRBV7-9
d_call: .
cdr3_aa: CASSVGITEAFF
cdr3_nt: TGTGCCAGCAGCGTAGGGATCACTGAAGCTTTCTTT

j_call: TRBJ1-3
clone_size: .
v_call: TRBV5-4
d_call: .
cdr3_aa: CASSLDGGAVGNTIYF
cdr3_nt: TGTGCCAGCAGCTTGGACGGGGGCGCGGTGGGAAACACCATATATTTT

j_call: TRBJ1-4
clone_size: .
v_call: TRBV5-5
d_call: TRBD1
cdr3_aa: CASSPNNPTGGREKLFF
cdr3_nt: TGTGCCAGCAGCCCGAACAACCCGACAGGGGGCAGGGAAAAACTGTTTTTT

j_call: TRBJ2-7
clone_size: .
v_call: TRBV29-1
d_call: TRBD1
cdr3_aa: CSVTTGATIYEQYF
cdr3_nt: TGCAGCGTTACAACAGGGGCTACGATCTACGAGCAGTACTTC

j_call: TRBJ1-4
clone_size: .
v_call: TRBV5-4
d_call: .
cdr3_aa: CASSSTPTNEKLFF
cdr3_nt: TGTGCCAGCAGCTCGACCCCAACTAATGAAAAACTGTTTTTT

j_call: TRBJ1-5
clone_size: once
v_call: TRBV19
d_call: TRBD1
cdr3_aa: CASTSGDRFIHQPQHF
cdr3_nt: TGTGCCAGTACCTCAGGGGACAGGTTCATCCATCAGCCCCAGCATTTT

j_call: TRBJ1-1
clone_size: .
v_call: TRBV11-2
d_call: TRBD1
cdr3_aa: CASSFSGTGGTEAFF
cdr3_nt: TGTGCCAGCAGCTTCTCCGGGACAGGGGGCACTGAAGCTTTCTTT

j_call: TRBJ1-3
clone_size: .
v_call: TRBV10-3
d_call: .
cdr3_aa: CAISESGTAGNTIYF
cdr3_nt: TGTGCCATCAGTGAGTCGGGAACAGCAGGAAACACCATATATTTT

j_call: TRBJ2-3
clone_size: .
v_call: TRBV27
d_call: TRBD2
cdr3_aa: CASSLQPSGAHTQYF
cdr3_nt: TGTGCCAGCAGTTTACAGCCTAGCGGGGCACATACGCAGTATTTT

j_call: TRBJ1-1
clone_size: .
v_call: TRBV7-3
d_call: .
cdr3_aa: CASSLMGGRTEAFF
cdr3_nt: TGTGCCAGCAGCTTAATGGGCGGGCGCACTGAAGCTTTCTTT

j_call: TRBJ1-1
clone_size: .
v_call: TRBV6-6
d_call: .
cdr3_aa: CASSYLSPTEAFF
cdr3_nt: TGTGCCAGCAGTTACCTCTCACCTACTGAAGCTTTCTTT

j_call: TRBJ2-1
clone_size: .
v_call: TRBV18
d_call: .
cdr3_aa: CASSPEAGLNNEQFF
cdr3_nt: TGTGCCAGCTCACCAGAGGCGGGGCTGAACAATGAGCAGTTCTTC

j_call: TRBJ2-7
clone_size: once
v_call: TRBV27
d_call: .
cdr3_aa: CASPLSRQARSYEQYF
cdr3_nt: TGTGCCAGCCCGCTATCCCGACAGGCCCGCTCCTACGAGCAGTACTTC

j_call: TRBJ1-4
clone_size: .
v_call: TRBV10-1
d_call: .
cdr3_aa: CASSEGPGREKLFF
cdr3_nt: TGCGCCAGCAGTGAGGGGCCGGGTCGCGAAAAACTGTTTTTT

j_call: TRBJ2-7
clone_size: .
v_call: TRBV7-8
d_call: .
cdr3_aa: CASSIYGEQYF
cdr3_nt: TGTGCCAGCAGCATATATGGCGAGCAGTACTTC

j_call: TRBJ2-5
clone_size: .
v_call: TRBV7-9
d_call: .
cdr3_aa: CASSPPGQGETQYF
cdr3_nt: TGTGCCAGCAGCCCCCCCGGCCAAGGGGAGACCCAGTACTTC